This T cell receptor (beta chain) was recorded in a study of CD8 T cells in Susac syndrome. Points from the study as a whole: The study recognized that the number of individuals in its TCR sequencing and HLA analysis was relatively small.

In blood CD8+ and CD4+ T cells, TCR beta underwent sequencing. Patients with Susac syndrome met diagnostic criteria defined recently for definite or probable disease. This CDR3 region has 16 residues. J lost 4 bases, V lost 1 base, and 7 bases had no gene match. Looked up from germline, CDR1 is SGHTA and CDR2 is FQGNSA. Reverse transcription of roughly 0.5 to 1 ug RNA was carried out with random hexamers. Across 54 Vbeta and 13 Jbeta, immunoSEQ multiplex PCR amplified TCR beta CDR3. One entry per CDR3 protein results from TCRdb running MiXCR on the immunoSEQ multiplex PCR reads. The table records about 77,000 distinct CDR3 sequences, about 92% of them present only once. As regards this clonotype: Its matching antigen is unknown.

Input material: CD4+ T cells from PBMCs. The V call is TRBV7-2, the J call TRBJ2-5, with 9 positions matching TRBD2. The receptor comes from a human donor with Susac syndrome. The CDR3 DNA is TGTGCCAGCAGCTTAGTGCGCGGGGGGGCGGGAGAGACCCAGTACTTC. Its protein product is CASSLVRGGAGETQYF. Complete variable domain (other parts from reference TRBV7-2 and TRBJ2-5): GAGVSQSPSNKVTEKGKDVELRCDPISGHTALYWYRQSLGQGLEFLIYFQGNSAPDKSGLPSDRFSAERTGGSVSTLTIQRTQQEDSAVYLCASSLVRGGAGETQYFGPGTRLLVL.